This is a list of T cell receptor beta chains from one sample in a study of identical twins. TCRdb reprocessed the 5' RACE reads with MiXCR, giving one entry per CDR3 protein. The table includes 400,000 to 550,000 distinct CDR3 sequences, 24% detected once. These records were also assigned to another study, of T cells expressing NK-cell markers.

Sequenced input: CD4+ T cells sorted from blood. These receptors all stem from a woman between 18 and 29 years old in good health. Each CDR3 is given with its conserved first and last residue. The D gene is left open where the match is weak. Size tells how often a clone was seen (once, few, many) or the class of an expanded clone, and some rows leave it out.

CDR3: CASSGGAAGETQYF; DNA: TGTGCCAGCAGTGGAGGGGCCGCGGGGGAGACCCAGTACTTC; V: TRBV6-1; J: TRBJ2-5; D: -; size: -
CDR3: CSAGGGLSGRGNEQFF; DNA: TGCAGTGCTGGAGGGGGTTTAAGCGGGAGAGGTAATGAGCAGTTCTTC; V: TRBV20-1; J: TRBJ2-1; D: TRBD2; size: once
CDR3: CASSIIREGLQYF; DNA: TGTGCCAGTAGTATTATCCGGGAGGGGTTGCAGTATTTT; V: TRBV19; J: TRBJ2-3; D: TRBD2; size: -
CDR3: CSVELTSTDTQYF; DNA: TGCAGCGTTGAGCTGACAAGCACAGATACGCAGTATTTT; V: TRBV29-1; J: TRBJ2-3; D: -; size: few
CDR3: CACPRGPLYEQYF; DNA: TGTGCTTGTCCCCGGGGGCCGCTATACGAGCAGTACTTC; V: TRBV11-3; J: TRBJ2-7; D: -; size: few
CDR3: CAISESAGLTKNIQYF; DNA: TGTGCCATCAGTGAGTCTGCAGGGTTGACCAAAAACATTCAGTACTTC; V: TRBV10-3; J: TRBJ2-4; D: -; size: -
CDR3: CSAKRTGGNQPQHF; DNA: TGCAGTGCTAAAAGGACAGGGGGGAATCAGCCCCAGCATTTT; V: TRBV20-1; J: TRBJ1-5; D: TRBD1; size: -
CDR3: CASSYRTSSLPQHEQFF; DNA: TGTGCCAGCAGTTACCGGACTAGCTCTTTACCACAACATGAGCAGTTCTTC; V: TRBV6-2/TRBV6-3; J: TRBJ2-1; D: TRBD2; size: -
CDR3: CAISDPPSGGPANTGELFF; DNA: TGTGCCATCAGTGATCCCCCTAGCGGGGGACCCGCGAACACCGGGGAGCTGTTTTTT; V: TRBV10-3; J: TRBJ2-2; D: TRBD2; size: once
CDR3: CSVNPTLSNEQFF; DNA: TGCAGCGTTAACCCCACCTTAAGCAATGAGCAGTTCTTC; V: TRBV29-1; J: TRBJ2-1; D: -; size: few
CDR3: CASSVELAGADTQYF; DNA: TGTGCCAGCAGCGTAGAACTAGCGGGAGCAGATACGCAGTATTTT; V: TRBV9; J: TRBJ2-3; D: TRBD2; size: -
CDR3: CASAPTGNPGANVLTF; DNA: TGCGCCAGCGCCCCTACAGGGAATCCTGGGGCCAACGTCCTGACTTTC; V: TRBV5-1; J: TRBJ2-6; D: -; size: -
CDR3: CASSYTSRGSSYEQYF; DNA: TGTGCCAGCAGTTACACCTCCAGGGGCAGTTCCTACGAGCAGTACTTC; V: TRBV6-5; J: TRBJ2-7; D: -; size: -
CDR3: CASSGGAGGRSDTQYF; DNA: TGTGCCAGCAGCGGAGGAGCGGGGGGACGCTCAGATACGCAGTATTTT; V: TRBV9; J: TRBJ2-3; D: TRBD2; size: once
CDR3: CASSEGREREQYF; DNA: TGTGCCAGCAGTGAAGGCCGGGAGCGCGAGCAGTACTTC; V: TRBV2; J: TRBJ2-7; D: -; size: -
CDR3: CASSGQLNTEAFF; DNA: TGCGCCAGCAGTGGGCAGCTGAACACTGAAGCTTTCTTT; V: TRBV12-3/TRBV12-4; J: TRBJ1-1; D: -; size: many
CDR3: CASGQDLSGNAIYF; DNA: TGTGCCAGCGGCCAAGATCTCTCTGGAAACGCCATATATTTT; V: TRBV6-1; J: TRBJ1-3; D: -; size: -
CDR3: CAISPREAGSYNEQFF; DNA: TGTGCCATCAGTCCCAGGGAGGCAGGTTCCTACAATGAGCAGTTCTTC; V: TRBV10-3; J: TRBJ2-1; D: -; size: -